The rows below give T cell receptor beta chains drawn from one sample of a study of siplizumab effects on memory and regulatory T cells. Sequencing was performed with immunoSEQ multiplex PCR; in TCRdb, only in-frame clones are kept and a portion is missing. The top ten hold about 0.35% of the sample, which has 50,000 or so clones, more than 75% seen once. The specimen was naive CD8+ T cells sorted from blood. The receptor source for this set is a human donor in good health. CDR3s include the opening cysteine and the closing phenylalanine or tryptophan. The order of the fields is CDR3 protein, CDR3 DNA, J gene, clone size, D gene, V gene. A D gene is named only where the DNA matches it firmly. A row's size may be missing; if present it is once, few, many or a size class.

CDR3: CASSLGQGLGTEAFF
DNA: TGTGCCAGCAGCTTAGGACAGGGGCTAGGGACTGAAGCTTTCTTT
J: TRBJ1-1
size: .
D: TRBD1
V: TRBV7-3

CDR3: CASSLDSSGKTQYF
DNA: TGTGCCAGCAGCTTGGATTCTAGCGGAAAGACCCAGTACTTC
J: TRBJ2-5
size: .
D: TRBD2
V: TRBV5-8

CDR3: CASSIWQPNTDTQYF
DNA: TGTGCCAGTAGTATCTGGCAGCCGAACACAGATACGCAGTATTTT
J: TRBJ2-3
size: .
D: .
V: TRBV19

CDR3: CASRPMGRGNTEAFF
DNA: TGTGCCAGTAGACCGATGGGACGGGGGAACACTGAAGCTTTCTTT
J: TRBJ1-1
size: .
D: .
V: TRBV19

CDR3: CASSRDLAGAKREQFF
DNA: TGTGCCAGCAGCAGGGACCTAGCGGGGGCAAAACGGGAGCAGTTCTTC
J: TRBJ2-1
size: .
D: .
V: TRBV21-1

CDR3: CASSPEGGSYEQYF
DNA: TGTGCCAGCAGCCCGGAGGGAGGTTCCTACGAGCAGTACTTC
J: TRBJ2-7
size: .
D: .
V: TRBV7-9

CDR3: CASSLATSGNTIYF
DNA: TGTGCCAGCAGCTTGGCAACCTCTGGAAACACCATATATTTT
J: TRBJ1-3
size: .
D: .
V: TRBV11-2

CDR3: CSVEGTQSNYGYTF
DNA: TGCAGCGTTGAAGGGACCCAATCTAACTATGGCTACACCTTC
J: TRBJ1-2
size: .
D: .
V: TRBV29-1

CDR3: CASSPFGELRTDTQYF
DNA: TGTGCCAGCTCACCATTCGGGGAATTACGGACAGATACGCAGTATTTT
J: TRBJ2-3
size: .
D: .
V: TRBV18

CDR3: CASSGGSYLYEQYF
DNA: TGTGCCAGCAGTGGGGGATCCTACCTGTACGAGCAGTACTTC
J: TRBJ2-7
size: .
D: .
V: TRBV25-1

CDR3: CASSQYTSGGEQYF
DNA: TGCGCCAGCAGCCAATATACGTCGGGGGGCGAGCAGTACTTC
J: TRBJ2-7
size: once
D: TRBD2
V: TRBV4-1

CDR3: CASSISGGAWNEQFF
DNA: TGTGCCAGCAGCATTAGCGGGGGGGCTTGGAATGAGCAGTTCTTC
J: TRBJ2-1
size: .
D: TRBD2
V: TRBV5-6

CDR3: CASRGQVPYEQYF
DNA: TGTGCCAGCAGAGGACAGGTCCCCTACGAGCAGTACTTC
J: TRBJ2-7
size: few
D: TRBD1
V: TRBV5-6

CDR3: CASSYSRQGKTQYF
DNA: TGTGCCAGCAGTTACTCGCGGCAGGGGAAAACCCAGTACTTC
J: TRBJ2-5
size: .
D: .
V: TRBV6-5

CDR3: CASSVGGGAGNEQFF
DNA: TGTGCCAGCAGCGTAGGCGGGGGGGCTGGCAATGAGCAGTTCTTC
J: TRBJ2-1
size: once
D: TRBD2
V: TRBV9

CDR3: CASSPTGGGTGELFF
DNA: TGTGCCAGCAGCCCAACAGGTGGGGGGACCGGGGAGCTGTTTTTT
J: TRBJ2-2
size: .
D: .
V: TRBV13

CDR3: CASSLGTGENIQYF
DNA: TGTGCCAGCAGCTTAGGGACAGGGGAGAACATTCAGTACTTC
J: TRBJ2-4
size: .
D: TRBD1
V: TRBV7-2

CDR3: CASSNRQGSYEQYF
DNA: TGTGCCAGCAGCAATAGACAGGGCTCCTACGAGCAGTACTTC
J: TRBJ2-7
size: .
D: TRBD1
V: TRBV7-9

CDR3: CASSSPGQGIPETQYF
DNA: TGCGCCAGCAGCTCTCCGGGACAGGGGATCCCAGAGACCCAGTACTTC
J: TRBJ2-5
size: .
D: TRBD1
V: TRBV5-1

CDR3: CASSLAGSISGELFF
DNA: TGTGCCAGCAGCTTGGCCGGGAGCATATCCGGGGAGCTGTTTTTT
J: TRBJ2-2
size: .
D: .
V: TRBV5-8

CDR3: CASSLTRLAPEQFF
DNA: TGTGCCAGCAGCTTGACCCGACTAGCGCCAGAGCAGTTCTTC
J: TRBJ2-1
size: .
D: TRBD2
V: TRBV7-3